The 13 T cell receptor beta chains below all came from one sample that was sequenced in a study of blood T cells in healthy people across ages. PCR was performed a second time for roughly 6 to 12 cycles using a sample-barcoded 5' primer and a J-beta primer mix. Via MiXCR, TCRdb re-called the 5' RACE reads, giving one row per CDR3 protein. The sample lists over a million distinct CDR3 sequences; approximately 38% were seen once. The sequencing sample was made of blood. These receptor sequences come from a woman under 30 in good health.

The chain couples TRBV12-3 or TRBV12-4 to TRBJ1-6; D is ambiguous. This CDR3 has 12 amino acids. V was shortened by 3 bases and J by 9 bases, with 6 bases between the two germline ends. The CDR3 spells CASSFSGSPLHF. CDR3 coding DNA: TGTGCCAGCAGTTTTTCAGGTTCACCCCTCCACTTT.

This chain connects TRBV5-1 to TRBJ2-5; TRBD2 might be the D (7 bases). V lost 4 bases to trimming and J lost 11 bases, with 27 bases between them. The CDR3 length is 16 residues. Germline V gives CDR1 SGHRS, CDR2 YFSETQ. CDR3 loop: CASSLGAGDYRSEQYF. CDR3 in DNA: TGCGCCAGCAGCCTGGGGGCAGGGGACTATCGAAGTGAGCAGTACTTC.

This clonotype was recorded many times. V gene TRBV6-5 combines with J gene TRBJ2-5, with 9 nucleotides matching TRBD2. The CDR3 loop spans 16 amino acids. V trimming: 5 bases; J trimming: 3 bases; junction bases outside the gene matches: 10. Germline assignment: CDR1 MNHEY and CDR2 SVGAGI. CDR3 sequence (DNA): TGTGCCAGCAGTCCCCGTAGCGGGAGCGACAAAGAGACCCAGTACTTC. Protein sequence: CASSPRSGSDKETQYF.

The V and J genes are TRBV7-9 and TRBJ2-5; D is ambiguous. Deletions cut 3 bases from V and 5 bases from J, with 13 bases between. This CDR3 is 14 amino acids long. The germline V gene has CDR1 SEHNR and CDR2 FQNEAQ (reference sequence). The CDR3 sequence: CASSFVFDPETQYF. CDR3 bases: TGTGCCAGCAGCTTTGTATTCGACCCGGAGACCCAGTACTTC.

CDR3 in DNA: TGCGCCAGCAGTCGCCTAGGACCCACTCCAGGGGATACGCAGTATTTT. Translation: CASSRLGPTPGDTQYF. The chain is built from TRBV10-1 and TRBJ2-3; D possibly corresponds to TRBD1 (5 bases). V lost 5 bases and J lost 6, with 21 bases in between. This CDR3 is built from 16 residues. Germline V gene data show CDR1 as WNHNN and CDR2 as SYGVQD (reference sequence).

This chain connects TRBV9 to TRBJ1-2, with TRBD1 matching over 8 bases. Looked up from germline, CDR1 is SGDLS and CDR2 is YYNGEE. The CDR3 extends over 15 amino acids. With 4 bases clipped from V and 4 bases from J, the junction kept 9 bases outside the gene matches. The CDR3: CASSPEDRVGYGYTF. The CDR3 region has the DNA TGTGCCAGCAGCCCTGAGGACAGGGTAGGCTATGGCTACACCTTC.

This clonotype was seen a handful of times. This chain uses TRBV24-1 with TRBJ2-1; D ambiguous. This CDR3 has 15 residues. V lost 7 bases to trimming and J lost 0 bases, with 12 bases between them. Germline V lookup: CDR1 KGHDR, CDR2 SFDVKD. The CDR3 DNA follows: TGTGCCACCAGGGCGTTACAGAGCTCCTACAATGAGCAGTTCTTC. Amino acid sequence: CATRALQSSYNEQFF.

The genes are TRBV5-6 and TRBJ2-7; no clear D. In germline, CDR1 is SGHDT, CDR2 YYEEEE. The CDR3 has 14 amino acids. V was shortened by 5 bases and J by 0 bases, with 12 bases between the two germline ends. The CDR3 bases are TGTGCCAGCAGTGCTGAGGTTAGCTCCTACGAGCAGTACTTC. Protein: CASSAEVSSYEQYF.

This chain links TRBV4-1 with TRBJ2-5; D is possibly TRBD1 or TRBD2 (6 bases each). The germline CDR1 and CDR2 sequences are MGHRA and YSYEKL. V lost 1 base and J lost 2, with 11 bases in between. There are 15 residues in the CDR3. For the CDR3, the DNA is TGCGCCAGCAGCCAAGCGGAGGGGGAGCAAGAGACCCAGTACTTC. Protein product: CASSQAEGEQETQYF.

V is TRBV6-5 and J is TRBJ2-1; TRBD2 matches at 9 bases. V gave up 8 bases and J gave up 2 bases; unmatched junction bases: 7. Germline V gives CDR1 MNHEY, CDR2 SVGAGI. The CDR3 covers 15 residues. CDR3 bases: TGTGCCAGCGGTCTATCTAGCGGGGCCTACAATGAGCAGTTCTTC. Amino acids: CASGLSSGAYNEQFF.

This clonotype showed up just a few times. This chain joins TRBV3-1 and TRBJ2-5; D remains ambiguous. The CDR3 is 15 amino acids. Germline V lookup: CDR1 LGHDT, CDR2 YNNKEL (reference sequence). V was cut by 4 bases and J by 5 bases, with 17 bases left in between. This CDR3 is CASSPPGPGTETQYF. The CDR3 DNA follows: TGTGCCAGCAGCCCCCCGGGCCCTGGAACGGAGACCCAGTACTTC.

With respect to this clonotype: A single base separates this from a much larger clone, so it may be a read error. V and J are TRBV4-1 and TRBJ2-1; 10 positions agree with TRBD1. The DNA matches TRBJ2-7 better at its end, which makes the J call doubtful. The CDR3 contains 16 residues. Germline V gene sequence: CDR1 MGHRA, CDR2 YSYEKL. CDR3 protein: CASSQEGGQGGNEQYF. The CDR3 coding sequence is TGCGCCAGCAGCCAAGAGGGTGGACAGGGGGGCAATGAGCAGTACTTC.

This clonotype was counted once. This sequence joins TRBV20-1 and TRBJ1-1, with D possibly matching TRBD1 (6 bases). This CDR3 spans 15 amino acids. From germline, CDR1 is DFQATT and CDR2 SNEGSKA (reference sequence). V gave up 3 bases and J gave up 0 bases, with 14 bases separating them. CDR3 loop: CSASSDSKMNTEAFF. CDR3 nucleotides: TGCAGTGCTAGTTCGGACAGTAAGATGAACACTGAAGCTTTCTTT.